Below, 22 T cell receptor beta chains from the same sample are listed, as sequenced in a study of shared T cell receptors in the human thymus. Produced via immunoSEQ multiplex PCR; TCRdb's table is partial and in-frame only. The table has about 710,000 clones, about 87% seen once. This same sample was also taken into another study, of human thymus T cells.

The source material was thymocytes. These receptors came from a boy in the first two years of life with a congenital heart defect.

The chain has TRBV14 and TRBJ2-7, with TRBD1 identical over 10 bases. With 4 bases clipped from V and 5 bases from J, the junction kept 5 bases outside the gene matches. There are 14 residues in the CDR3. Germline-derived CDR1 and CDR2 are SGHDN and FVKESK. This CDR3 reads CASSPGTGDDEQYF. CDR3 DNA: TGTGCCAGCAGCCCCGGGACAGGGGATGACGAGCAGTACTTC.

The chain has TRBV7-9 and TRBJ1-2, with D unresolved. The CDR3 runs to 15 residues. Trimming cost V 5 bases and J 4 bases, with 17 bases left between them. Germline V gene data show CDR1 as SEHNR and CDR2 as FQNEAQ (reference sequence). The DNA of the CDR3 is TGTGCCAGCAGCCCCCCTGGGCCAGCATCCTATGGCTACACCTTC. Encoded protein: CASSPPGPASYGYTF.

The J gene is TRBJ2-1, the V gene TRBV11-2, with D perhaps TRBD2 (5 bases). Germline V gene lookup returns CDR1 SGHAT and CDR2 FQNNGV. Trimming removed 4 bases at V and 5 bases at J, with 27 bases between. The CDR3 has 19 amino acids. The CDR3: CASSSPPDRKGVLDNEQFF. For the CDR3, the DNA is TGTGCCAGCAGCTCCCCACCGGATCGTAAGGGAGTACTTGACAATGAGCAGTTCTTC.

The rearrangement uses TRBV6-1 and TRBJ1-5, with D possibly being TRBD1 (5 bases). CDR1 and CDR2 (germline): MNHNS, SASEGT. The CDR3 length is 17 residues. The V end was cut by 2 bases, the J end by 7 bases, with 21 bases between. The DNA of the CDR3 is TGTGCCAGCAGTGAAAGGGGTGGGGGGGGGATCAACCAGCCCCAGCATTTT. Residues: CASSERGGGGINQPQHF.

This rearrangement joins TRBV7-2 to TRBJ1-4; D is unclear. This CDR3 has 15 residues. Germline V lookup: CDR1 SGHTA, CDR2 FQGNSA. Trimming took 1 base from V and 1 from J, leaving 7 bases between them. This CDR3 is CASSLVSLTNEKLFF. The CDR3 DNA follows: TGTGCCAGCAGCTTAGTGTCCTTAACTAATGAAAAACTGTTTTTT. Together with reference TRBV7-2 and TRBJ1-4, the CDR3 gives the full variable domain: GAGVSQSPSNKVTEKGKDVELRCDPISGHTALYWYRQSLGQGLEFLIYFQGNSAPDKSGLPSDRFSAERTGGSVSTLTIQRTQQEDSAVYLCASSLVSLTNEKLFFGSGTQLSVL.

This chain links TRBV28 with TRBJ1-3, with D uncertain. This CDR3 contains 14 residues. V lost 10 bases, J lost 0 bases, and 13 bases lay in between. CDR1 is MDHEN and CDR2 is SYDVKM in the germline V gene. The CDR3 bases are TGTGCCACACTGAGGTTGGGCTCTGGAAACACCATATATTTT. It encodes CATLRLGSGNTIYF.

This clone showed up just once. This chain links TRBV19 with TRBJ2-7; 7 positions match TRBD2. This CDR3 region has 17 residues. With V trimmed by 1 base and J by 4 bases, 13 bases remained unmatched. In germline, CDR1 is LNHDA, CDR2 SQIVND (reference sequence). The DNA for the CDR3 is TGTGCCAGTAGTATAGTGGCTAGCGGCCTCGGAGCGTACGAGCAGTACTTC. Amino acid sequence: CASSIVASGLGAYEQYF.

CDR3 coding DNA: TGTGCCAGCTCACCGCACAGGGGGCCCTACACAGATACGCAGTATTTT. Translation: CASSPHRGPYTDTQYF. The rearrangement uses TRBV18 and TRBJ2-3; TRBD1 matches 9 bases. Losses at the gene ends were 3 bases for V and 2 bases for J; bases not matched to a gene: 6. The germline V gene has CDR1 KGHSH and CDR2 LQKENI. The CDR3 spans 16 residues.

This rearrangement joins TRBV4-1 to TRBJ1-1; D might be TRBD1 (6 bases). V was shortened by 0 bases and J by 1 base, with 15 bases between the two germline ends. The CDR3 loop spans 17 amino acids. The germline gives CDR1 MGHRA, CDR2 YSYEKL. The chain's CDR3 is CASSQDWVGGENTEAFF. The CDR3 DNA is TGCGCCAGCAGCCAAGATTGGGTAGGGGGGGAGAACACTGAAGCTTTCTTT.

The genes are TRBV28 and TRBJ2-1; possible D gene TRBD2, 7 bases. Germline assignment: CDR1 MDHEN and CDR2 SYDVKM. With 3 bases removed from V and 4 bases from J, the gap between germline ends came to 13 bases. The CDR3 sequence is 15 residues long. The CDR3 sequence: CASSLLRGAYNEQFF. The DNA for the CDR3 is TGTGCCAGCAGTTTGTTACGGGGGGCATACAATGAGCAGTTCTTC.

This clone has a handful of counts. Here the CDR3 reads CASSLRREGSYNEQFF. The CDR3 bases are TGTGCCAGCAGCTTAAGGCGGGAGGGCTCCTACAATGAGCAGTTCTTC. The chain couples TRBV11-3 to TRBJ2-1, with TRBD2 matching over 9 bases. CDR3 length equals 16 residues. CDR1 and CDR2 from the germline V gene are SGHNT and YENEEA. With V trimmed by 2 bases and J by 0 bases, 2 bases remained unmatched.

This rearrangement joins TRBV2 to TRBJ2-5; D may be TRBD2 (6 bases). The end of the DNA fits TRBJ2-7 better, so the J call may be wrong. CDR1 SNHLY and CDR2 FYNNEI come from the germline V gene. The CDR3 contains 14 residues. The CDR3 sequence is CASNLGGMYYEQYF. The CDR3 DNA reads TGTGCCAGCAACCTAGGAGGGATGTACTACGAGCAGTACTTC.

The gene calls are TRBV28 and TRBJ2-1; the match to TRBD2 covers 8 bases. The germline CDR1 and CDR2 sequences are MDHEN and SYDVKM. V was clipped by 5 bases and J by 3 bases; unmatched bases: 0. The CDR3 runs 13 residues. The CDR3 spells CASSTSGYNEQFF. CDR3 sequence (DNA): TGTGCCAGCAGTACTAGCGGCTACAATGAGCAGTTCTTC.

The chain is built from TRBV5-5 and TRBJ2-7; 8 nucleotides agree with TRBD2. With V trimmed by 5 bases and J by 3 bases, 4 bases remained unmatched. The CDR3 runs 13 residues. Germline CDR1 is SGHKS and CDR2 is YYEKEE (reference sequence). CDR3: CASSYSGSYEQYF. The CDR3 coding sequence is TGTGCCAGCAGTTACAGCGGGAGCTACGAGCAGTACTTC.

This rearrangement joins TRBV5-1 to TRBJ2-3; D perhaps matches TRBD2 (5 bases). V lost 0 bases and J lost 0, with 11 bases in between. CDR1 SGHRS and CDR2 YFSETQ come from the germline V gene. There are 16 residues in the CDR3. The CDR3 DNA is TGCGCCAGCAGCTTGGATGAGGGCCGTAGCACAGATACGCAGTATTTT. Amino acids: CASSLDEGRSTDTQYF.

The gene calls are TRBV7-2 and TRBJ2-1; TRBD2 might be the D (6 bases). V was pared by 0 bases and J by 0 bases, with 15 bases between. The CDR3 totals 18 residues. Germline CDR1 and CDR2: SGHTA and FQGNSA. In DNA form, the CDR3 reads TGTGCCAGCAGCTTAGCTAGCCGGGAGTTTTACTCCTACAATGAGCAGTTCTTC. Translating it yields CASSLASREFYSYNEQFF. The whole variable domain, filled in from reference TRBV7-2 and TRBJ2-1, reads GAGVSQSPSNKVTEKGKDVELRCDPISGHTALYWYRQSLGQGLEFLIYFQGNSAPDKSGLPSDRFSAERTGGSVSTLTIQRTQQEDSAVYLCASSLASREFYSYNEQFFGPGTRLTVL.

The CDR3 here is CASSLAPISYEQYF. DNA of the CDR3: TGTGCCAGCAGCTTAGCTCCTATCTCCTACGAGCAGTACTTC. The chain links TRBV7-6 to TRBJ2-7; D is ambiguous. The CDR3 runs to 14 residues. The V end was cut by 0 bases, the J end by 0 bases, with 6 bases between. CDR1 is SGHVS and CDR2 is FNYEAQ in the germline V gene.

The CDR3 spells CASSLVAGRHEQFF. Here the CDR3 DNA reads TGTGCCAGCAGTTTGGTGGCGGGAAGGCATGAGCAGTTCTTC. This chain uses TRBV27 with TRBJ2-1; possible D gene TRBD2, 6 bases. Trimming took off 3 bases at V and 8 bases at J, with 14 bases between the two ends. The CDR3 length is 14 residues. In germline, CDR1 is MNHEY, CDR2 SMNVEV (reference sequence).

The chain carries TRBV7-8 and TRBJ1-2; TRBD1 matches 9 bases. The CDR3 length is 15 residues. Per the germline V gene, CDR1 is SGHVS and CDR2 is FQNEAQ. Unmatched junction bases numbered 7, after V lost 5 bases and J lost 3 bases. The CDR3 nucleotides are TGTGCCAGCAGCCAACAGGGGGCGGCCTACTATGGCTACACCTTC. It yields the protein CASSQQGAAYYGYTF.

The CDR3 region has the DNA TGCGCCAGCAGCCAAGATTCGGAGGGTGAGCAGTTCTTC. Protein sequence: CASSQDSEGEQFF. The gene calls are TRBV4-3 and TRBJ2-1; the D gene is possibly TRBD2 (6 bases). This CDR3 is 13 amino acids long. Trimming took off 0 bases at V and 9 bases at J, with 9 bases between the two ends. Germline V gene sequence: CDR1 LGHNA, CDR2 YSLEER.

The chain is built from TRBV6-1 and TRBJ1-6; the match to TRBD1 covers 7 bases. The V and J ends lost 4 bases and 7 bases, in that order; junction bases with no gene match: 10. CDR1 is MNHNS and CDR2 is SASEGT in the germline V gene. This CDR3 is 16 amino acids long. For the CDR3, the DNA is TGTGCCAGCAGTGGAGACAGGGTAGCGGAGAATTCACCCCTCCACTTT. It codes for CASSGDRVAENSPLHF.

The chain couples TRBV10-3 to TRBJ2-3, with 7 positions matching TRBD1. This CDR3 region has 16 residues. The germline V gene encodes CDR1 ENHRY and CDR2 SYGVKD. J was trimmed by 3 bases and V by 0 bases; bases with no gene match: 6. The CDR3 DNA reads as TGTGCCATCAGTGAGTCGAGGGGGCGCAGTACAGATACGCAGTATTTT. It codes for CAISESRGRSTDTQYF.